This T cell receptor (beta chain) was found in a study of T cell responses to AZD1222 COVID-19 vaccine. Across the study: Second doses that came at about 4 or about 12 weeks were put together.

Worth noting for this clone: What it recognizes is unknown.

Study conclusions and caveats: Nearly half of the spike-specific TCRs reportedly recognize variant regions that carry no mutations. Spike regions recognized by vaccine-associated CD4 TCRs spanned the protein, led by 160-218 and 743-854. Two doses of AZD1222 preceded a rise in Spike-specific TCR breadth and depth.

Losses at the gene ends were 5 bases for V and 3 bases for J; bases not matched to a gene: 3. The CDR3 has 15 amino acids. Germline assignment: CDR1 SGHVS and CDR2 FNYEAQ. Clones were sequenced by immunoSEQ multiplex PCR, and TCRdb holds only the in-frame ones, with some missing. This sample carries 130,000 to 150,000 clones, roughly nine tenths of them seen once, and the ten largest clones take around 4.9%. This chain connects TRBV7-6 to TRBJ2-7; TRBD2 agrees at 14 bases. The source material was peripheral blood, sampled on day 0 of AZD1222 vaccination. The TCR comes from an adult in good health. CDR3 sequence: CASSLGLAGGYEQYF. CDR3 nucleotide sequence: TGTGCCAGCAGCCTCGGACTAGCGGGAGGCTACGAGCAGTACTTC.